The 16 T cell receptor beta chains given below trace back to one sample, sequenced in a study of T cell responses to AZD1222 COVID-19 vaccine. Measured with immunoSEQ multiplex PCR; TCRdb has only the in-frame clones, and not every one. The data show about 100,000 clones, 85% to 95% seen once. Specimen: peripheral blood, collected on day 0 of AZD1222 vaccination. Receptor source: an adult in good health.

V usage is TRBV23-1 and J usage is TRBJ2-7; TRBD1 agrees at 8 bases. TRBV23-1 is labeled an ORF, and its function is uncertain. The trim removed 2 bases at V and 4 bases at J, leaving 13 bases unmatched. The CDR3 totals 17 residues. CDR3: CASSQPWGQGAAYEQYF. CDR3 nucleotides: TGCGCCAGCAGTCAACCGTGGGGGCAGGGGGCCGCGTACGAGCAGTACTTC.

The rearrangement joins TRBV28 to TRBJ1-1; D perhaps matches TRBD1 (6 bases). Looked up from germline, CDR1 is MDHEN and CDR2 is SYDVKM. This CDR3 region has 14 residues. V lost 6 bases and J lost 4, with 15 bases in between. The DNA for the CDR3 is TGTGCCAGCAGCCCCGGGGGCGCGGGCACTGAAGCTTTCTTT. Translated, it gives CASSPGGAGTEAFF.

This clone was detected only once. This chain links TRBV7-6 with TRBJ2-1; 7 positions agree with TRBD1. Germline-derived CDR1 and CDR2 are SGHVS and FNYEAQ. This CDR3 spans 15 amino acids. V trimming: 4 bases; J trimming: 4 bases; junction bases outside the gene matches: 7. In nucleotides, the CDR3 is TGTGCCAGCAGCTCCCGGGACAGTATTTACAATGAGCAGTTCTTC. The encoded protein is CASSSRDSIYNEQFF. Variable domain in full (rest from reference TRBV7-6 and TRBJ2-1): GAGVSQSPRYKVTKRGQDVALRCDPISGHVSLYWYRQALGQGPEFLTYFNYEAQQDKSGLPNDRFSAERPEGSISTLTIQRTEQRDSAMYRCASSSRDSIYNEQFFGPGTRLTVL.

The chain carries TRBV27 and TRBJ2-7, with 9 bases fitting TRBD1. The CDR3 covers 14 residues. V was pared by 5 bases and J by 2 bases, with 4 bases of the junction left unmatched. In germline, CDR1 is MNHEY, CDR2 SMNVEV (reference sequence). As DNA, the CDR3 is TGTGCCAGCAGTCCCCGGACAGGGGCCTACGAGCAGTACTTC. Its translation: CASSPRTGAYEQYF.

The CDR3 here is CASTITGYNSPLHF. The CDR3 DNA follows: TGTGCCAGCACAATAACAGGCTATAATTCACCCCTCCACTTT. This chain connects TRBV28 to TRBJ1-6; perhaps TRBD1 as D (5 bases). CDR3 length: 14 residues. Trimming pared 7 bases from V and 3 bases from J, leaving 10 bases between. CDR1 and CDR2 (germline): MDHEN, SYDVKM.

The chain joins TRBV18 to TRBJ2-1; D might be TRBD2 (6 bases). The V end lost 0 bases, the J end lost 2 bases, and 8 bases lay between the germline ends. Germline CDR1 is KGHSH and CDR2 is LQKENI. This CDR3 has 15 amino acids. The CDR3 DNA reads TGTGCCAGCTCACCACCGGGACTCACCTACAATGAGCAGTTCTTC. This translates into CASSPPGLTYNEQFF.

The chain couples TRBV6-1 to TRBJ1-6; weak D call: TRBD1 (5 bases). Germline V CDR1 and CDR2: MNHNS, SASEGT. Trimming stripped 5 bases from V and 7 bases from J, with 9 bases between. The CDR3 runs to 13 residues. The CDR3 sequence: CASSSRGNSPLHF. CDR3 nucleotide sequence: TGTGCCAGCAGTTCCCGGGGGAATTCACCCCTCCACTTT.

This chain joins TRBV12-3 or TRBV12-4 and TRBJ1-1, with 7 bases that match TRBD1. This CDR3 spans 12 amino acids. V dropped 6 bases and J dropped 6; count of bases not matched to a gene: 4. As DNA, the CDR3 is TGTGCCAGCAGAGACAGGGACTCTGAAGCTTTCTTT. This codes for CASRDRDSEAFF.

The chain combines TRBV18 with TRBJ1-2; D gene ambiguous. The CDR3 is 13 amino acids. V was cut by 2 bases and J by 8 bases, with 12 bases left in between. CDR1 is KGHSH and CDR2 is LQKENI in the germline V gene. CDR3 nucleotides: TGTGCCAGCTCACCAAGGCCAGACTTGGGCTACACCTTC. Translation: CASSPRPDLGYTF.

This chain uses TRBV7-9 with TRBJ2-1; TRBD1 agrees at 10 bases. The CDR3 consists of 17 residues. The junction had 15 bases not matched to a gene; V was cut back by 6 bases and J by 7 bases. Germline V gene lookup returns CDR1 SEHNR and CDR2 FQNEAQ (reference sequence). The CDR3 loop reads CASRPHSGTGVRNEQFF. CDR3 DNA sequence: TGTGCCAGCAGACCACATTCCGGGACAGGGGTTCGGAATGAGCAGTTCTTC.

The CDR3 DNA reads TGCAGCGTTGATTCCCTAGCGGGATTGGAGACCCAGTACTTC. Amino acids: CSVDSLAGLETQYF. The chain combines TRBV29-1 with TRBJ2-5; 9 bases match TRBD2. CDR3 size: 14 residues. V was pared by 3 bases and J by 5 bases, with 7 bases of the junction left unmatched. CDR1 and CDR2 from the germline V gene are SQVTM and ANQGSEA.

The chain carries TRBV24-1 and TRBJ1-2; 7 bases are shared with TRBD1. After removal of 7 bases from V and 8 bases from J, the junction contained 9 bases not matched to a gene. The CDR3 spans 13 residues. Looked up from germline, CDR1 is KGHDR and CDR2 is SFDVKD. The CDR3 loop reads CATSPQGSRGYTF. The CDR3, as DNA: TGTGCCACCAGCCCACAGGGGTCTCGGGGCTACACCTTC.

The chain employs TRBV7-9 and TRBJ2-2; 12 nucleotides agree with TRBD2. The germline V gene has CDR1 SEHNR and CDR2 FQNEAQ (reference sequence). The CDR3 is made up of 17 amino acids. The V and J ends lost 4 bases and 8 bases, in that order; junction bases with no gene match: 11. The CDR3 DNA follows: TGTGCCAGCAGCTCAATAAGACTAGCGGGAGACCCGGGGGAGCTGTTTTTT. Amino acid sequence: CASSSIRLAGDPGELFF. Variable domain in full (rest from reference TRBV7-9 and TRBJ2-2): DTGVSQNPRHKITKRGQNVTFRCDPISEHNRLYWYRQTLGQGPEFLTYFQNEAQLEKSRLLSDRFSAERPKGSFSTLEIQRTEQGDSAMYLCASSSIRLAGDPGELFFGEGSRLTVL.

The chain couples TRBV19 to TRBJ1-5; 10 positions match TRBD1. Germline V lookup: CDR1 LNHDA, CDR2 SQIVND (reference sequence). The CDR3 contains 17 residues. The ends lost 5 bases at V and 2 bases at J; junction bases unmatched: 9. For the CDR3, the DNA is TGTGCCAGTAGTCCCTGGGACAGGGGTGTGGGCAATCAGCCCCAGCATTTT. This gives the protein CASSPWDRGVGNQPQHF.

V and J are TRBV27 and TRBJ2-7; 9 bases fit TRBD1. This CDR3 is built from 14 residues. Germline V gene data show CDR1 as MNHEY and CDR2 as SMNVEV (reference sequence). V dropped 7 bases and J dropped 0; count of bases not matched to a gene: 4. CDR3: CASKWTGDSYEQYF. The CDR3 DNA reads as TGTGCCAGCAAGTGGACAGGGGACTCCTACGAGCAGTACTTC.

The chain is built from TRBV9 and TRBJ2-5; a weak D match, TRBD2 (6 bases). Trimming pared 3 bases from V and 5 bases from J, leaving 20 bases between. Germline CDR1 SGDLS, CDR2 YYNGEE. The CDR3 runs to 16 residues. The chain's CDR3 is CASSESGDSHAETQYF. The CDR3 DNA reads TGTGCCAGCAGCGAATCCGGGGACTCCCATGCGGAGACCCAGTACTTC. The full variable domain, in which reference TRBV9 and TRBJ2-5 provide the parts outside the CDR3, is DSGVTQTPKHLITATGQRVTLRCSPRSGDLSVYWYQQSLDQGLQFLIQYYNGEERAKGNILERFSAQQFPDLHSELNLSSLELGDSALYFCASSESGDSHAETQYFGPGTRLLVL.